Below are 25 T cell receptor beta chains sequenced from a single sample in a study of beta chain features in type 1 diabetes. General observations from the study: Moderate but significant shortening of TCRB CDR3s was recorded in all four CD4+ subsets from Type 1 diabetes patients.

Every bit of the isolated RNA underwent reverse transcription, so sequencing read expressed TCRB transcripts. Clones were read by immunoSEQ multiplex PCR, and TCRdb kept only the in-frame ones, dropping some. In the table there are more than 100,000 clones, under 30% of which are singletons. These receptors have no known antigen. Source material: central memory CD4+ T cells from blood. The source is a young woman with type 1 diabetes.

This clone was seen a handful of times. The V call is TRBV29-1, the J call TRBJ2-7, with TRBD1 as a possible D gene (6 bases). From germline, CDR1 is SQVTM and CDR2 ANQGSEA. The germline V and J ends were trimmed by 4 bases and 2 bases, with 12 bases remaining between them. This CDR3 has 13 residues. The CDR3 coding sequence is TGCAGCGTTGTTACAGGGTCCACCTACGAGCAGTACTTC. Translation gives CSVVTGSTYEQYF.

This clone turned up a few times. This chain links TRBV18 with TRBJ2-2, with TRBD1 identical over 9 bases. Germline V gene data show CDR1 as KGHSH and CDR2 as LQKENI. This CDR3 is 14 amino acids long. Trimming removed 9 bases from V and 4 bases from J; junction bases left unmatched: 6. CDR3 residues: CASHRDRVTGELFF. The CDR3 region has the DNA TGTGCCAGTCACCGGGACAGGGTCACCGGGGAGCTGTTTTTT. Combining the CDR3 with reference TRBV18 and TRBJ2-2 gives the whole variable domain NAGVMQNPRHLVRRRGQEARLRCSPMKGHSHVYWYRQLPEEGLKFMVYLQKENIIDESGMPKERFSAEFPKEGPSILRIQQVVRGDSAAYFCASHRDRVTGELFFGEGSRLTVL.

This chain connects TRBV7-2 to TRBJ2-2, with TRBD2 identical over 7 bases. V shed 0 bases and J 5 bases; nucleotides not matched to a gene: 3. CDR1 and CDR2 (germline): SGHTA, FQGNSA. The CDR3 runs 15 residues. This CDR3 is CASSLAGAGTGELFF. CDR3 DNA sequence: TGTGCCAGCAGCTTAGCGGGAGCGGGAACCGGGGAGCTGTTTTTT. Variable domain in full (rest from reference TRBV7-2 and TRBJ2-2): GAGVSQSPSNKVTEKGKDVELRCDPISGHTALYWYRQSLGQGLEFLIYFQGNSAPDKSGLPSDRFSAERTGGSVSTLTIQRTQQEDSAVYLCASSLAGAGTGELFFGEGSRLTVL.

This clone was found a few times. The chain is built from TRBV7-3 and TRBJ2-3, with 7 bases that match TRBD1. CDR3 length: 15 amino acids. From germline, CDR1 is SGHTA and CDR2 FQGTGA. After removal of 4 bases from V and 2 bases from J, the junction contained 6 bases not matched to a gene. The CDR3 here is CASSSSGQNTDTQYF. The CDR3 DNA sequence: TGTGCCAGCAGCTCTTCGGGACAGAACACAGATACGCAGTATTTT.

This clone was recorded a few times. V usage is TRBV11-3 and J usage is TRBJ2-3; D uncertain. The V gene's germline CDR1 is SGHNT and CDR2 YENEEA. Trimming took 1 base from V and 1 from J, leaving 6 bases between them. This CDR3 region has 14 residues. This chain's CDR3 is CASSLAVGTDTQYF. CDR3 nucleotides: TGTGCCAGCAGCTTAGCCGTCGGCACAGATACGCAGTATTTT.

The J gene is TRBJ2-5, the V gene TRBV28; TRBD2 agrees at 8 bases. The CDR3 is 13 residues long. V gave up 5 bases and J gave up 13 bases; unmatched junction bases: 12. The germline V gene encodes CDR1 MDHEN and CDR2 SYDVKM. In DNA, the CDR3 is TGTGCCAGCAGTGACGGGACTAGGTCTTCATCGTACTTC. It codes for CASSDGTRSSSYF. Variable domain in full (rest from reference TRBV28 and TRBJ2-5): DVKVTQSSRYLVKRTGEKVFLECVQDMDHENMFWYRQDPGLGLRLIYFSYDVKMKEKGDIPEGYSVSREKKERFSLILESASTNQTSMYLCASSDGTRSSSYFGPGTRLLVL.

The rearrangement links TRBV5-6 to TRBJ2-1, with 12 bases aligning to TRBD2. This CDR3 has 15 amino acids. CDR1 and CDR2 (germline): SGHDT, YYEEEE. With 5 bases clipped from V and 2 bases from J, the junction kept 2 bases outside the gene matches. CDR3 nucleotides: TGTGCCAGCAGGACTAGCGGGAGTACCTACAATGAGCAGTTCTTC. Amino acids: CASRTSGSTYNEQFF. Full variable domain (outside the CDR3, taken from reference TRBV5-6 and TRBJ2-1): DAGVTQSPTHLIKTRGQQVTLRCSPKSGHDTVSWYQQALGQGPQFIFQYYEEEERQRGNFPDRFSGHQFPNYSSELNVNALLLGDSALYLCASRTSGSTYNEQFFGPGTRLTVL.

This sequence joins TRBV6-5 and TRBJ1-5, with D possibly being TRBD1 (6 bases). This CDR3 spans 14 amino acids. Germline CDR1 MNHEY, CDR2 SVGAGI. Between the trimmed V and J ends, which lost 5 bases and 4 bases, there was a span of 12 bases. In DNA form, the CDR3 reads TGTGCCAGCAGTCTCCACAGGGAAAATCAGCCCCAGCATTTT. This encodes CASSLHRENQPQHF.

This chain uses TRBV28 with TRBJ2-7; TRBD2 matches 9 bases. The CDR3 consists of 16 residues. In germline, CDR1 is MDHEN, CDR2 SYDVKM. The CDR3: CATLSGTSMEGYEQYF. In DNA, the CDR3 is TGTGCTACCCTTTCCGGGACTAGCATGGAAGGGTACGAGCAGTACTTC.

This clone was counted a few times. At the DNA level, this CDR3 is encoded by other sequences in the same sample as well. This chain connects TRBV28 to TRBJ2-5; D is unclear. V was pared by 7 bases and J by 3 bases, with 6 bases between. Germline V lookup: CDR1 MDHEN, CDR2 SYDVKM. CDR3 length: 11 residues. For the CDR3, the DNA is TGTGCCAGCAAACTTGAAGAGACCCAGTACTTC. Translation gives CASKLEETQYF.

The chain joins TRBV21-1 to TRBJ2-5; the D segment call TRBD1 is taken from the table without a DNA check. TRBV21-1 is recorded as a pseudogene. The CDR3 extends over 13 amino acids. Here the CDR3 reads CASSTGQQETQYF. The DNA for the CDR3 is TGTGCCAGCAGCACCGGACAGCAAGAGACCCAGTACTTC.

This clone was seen more than once but under ten times. This sequence joins TRBV7-3 and TRBJ1-1; D is unclear. The V gene's germline CDR1 is SGHTA and CDR2 FQGTGA. V was trimmed by 5 bases and J by 3 bases, leaving 10 bases between them. The CDR3 spans 13 residues. This CDR3 reads CASSKQWDTEAFF. DNA of the CDR3: TGTGCCAGCAGCAAACAGTGGGACACTGAAGCTTTCTTT.

This clone was seen more than once but under ten times. This rearrangement joins TRBV19 to TRBJ2-3, with 10 bases aligning to TRBD2. The germline V gene has CDR1 LNHDA and CDR2 SQIVND (reference sequence). This CDR3 has 17 amino acids. J was trimmed by 2 bases and V by 5 bases; bases with no gene match: 10. The chain's CDR3 is CASSPSGSLVVTDTQYF. For the CDR3, the DNA is TGTGCCAGTAGTCCTAGCGGGAGCCTCGTGGTCACAGATACGCAGTATTTT.

V is TRBV9 and J is TRBJ1-2, with 7 bases fitting TRBD1. This CDR3 contains 15 residues. Germline V gene data show CDR1 as SGDLS and CDR2 as YYNGEE. The V gene end was trimmed by 4 bases and the J gene end by 4 bases; junction bases not matched to a gene: 10. This chain's CDR3 is CASSPGGGTAYGYTF. The CDR3 DNA follows: TGTGCCAGCAGCCCCGGGGGGGGGACAGCCTATGGCTACACCTTC. Based on the CDR3 plus reference TRBV9 and TRBJ1-2, the full variable domain is DSGVTQTPKHLITATGQRVTLRCSPRSGDLSVYWYQQSLDQGLQFLIQYYNGEERAKGNILERFSAQQFPDLHSELNLSSLELGDSALYFCASSPGGGTAYGYTFGSGTRLTVV.

This clone has just one count. V and J are TRBV5-4 and TRBJ1-4, with a tentative D call TRBD1 (6 bases). CDR1 and CDR2 from the germline V gene are SGHNT and YYREEE (reference sequence). V was shortened by 4 bases and J by 1 base, with 11 bases between the two germline ends. The CDR3 has 15 residues. CDR3 DNA sequence: TGTGCCAGCAGCATGAGGGGGAAAACTAATGAAAAACTGTTTTTT. This translates into CASSMRGKTNEKLFF.

The chain links TRBV18 to TRBJ1-3; 7 positions match TRBD1. With 0 bases clipped from V and 7 bases from J, the junction kept 9 bases outside the gene matches. The germline V gene has CDR1 KGHSH and CDR2 LQKENI. The CDR3 covers 16 residues. CDR3 nucleotide sequence: TGTGCCAGCTCACCACCGACAGGGCCCCTTGGGAACACCATATATTTT. It codes for CASSPPTGPLGNTIYF. Full variable domain (missing parts from reference TRBV18 and TRBJ1-3): NAGVMQNPRHLVRRRGQEARLRCSPMKGHSHVYWYRQLPEEGLKFMVYLQKENIIDESGMPKERFSAEFPKEGPSILRIQQVVRGDSAAYFCASSPPTGPLGNTIYFGEGSWLTVV.

The chain recombines TRBV4-2 with TRBJ2-6, with TRBD1 as a possible D gene (6 bases). Trimming stripped 2 bases from V and 4 bases from J, with 18 bases between. The CDR3 has 18 amino acids. Germline assignment: CDR1 LGHNA and CDR2 YNFKEQ. CDR3 coding DNA: TGTGCCAGCAGCCAACCGACGGGACAACTTTCCGGGGCCAACGTCCTGACTTTC. Protein product: CASSQPTGQLSGANVLTF.

The chain carries TRBV10-3 and TRBJ2-7, with D possibly TRBD2 on 5 matching bases. This CDR3 region has 14 residues. V shed 6 bases and J shed 9 bases, with 21 bases lying between them. CDR1 and CDR2 (germline): ENHRY, SYGVKD. The CDR3 is CAIRDREARAGQYF. The CDR3 DNA follows: TGTGCCATCAGGGACCGGGAAGCTCGGGCAGGGCAGTACTTC.

The CDR3 nucleotides read TGCGCCAGCAGCACGGGACTAGCGGGAGAGACAGATACGCAGTATTTT. It codes for CASSTGLAGETDTQYF. This sequence joins TRBV5-1 and TRBJ2-3; 14 bases line up with TRBD2. The germline CDR1 and CDR2 sequences are SGHRS and YFSETQ. With 4 bases clipped from V and 3 bases from J, the junction kept 4 bases outside the gene matches. This CDR3 spans 16 amino acids.

This clone showed up just a few times. One end of the junction is discordant with germline, which a read error may explain. This rearrangement joins TRBV4-3 to TRBJ1-1; D might be TRBD1 (6 bases). Germline assignment: CDR1 LGHNA and CDR2 YSLEER. The CDR3 consists of 12 residues. The CDR3 is CASRQGNAEAFF. CDR3 bases: TGCGCCAGCAGGCAGGGGAACGCTGAAGCTTTCTTT.

This clone was observed a handful of times. In nucleotides, the CDR3 is TGTGCCAGCAGCTTGGCCGTCTTGGGGGCTGCCGGGGAGCTGTTTTTT. Translating it yields CASSLAVLGAAGELFF. The chain combines TRBV5-4 with TRBJ2-2; the D gene is possibly TRBD1 (6 bases). CDR3 length: 16 residues. Trimming took off 0 bases at V and 6 bases at J, with 15 bases between the two ends. Germline CDR1 reads SGHNT; CDR2 reads YYREEE (reference sequence).

The chain couples TRBV7-2 to TRBJ2-1, with D possibly matching TRBD1 (5 bases). V gave up 2 bases and J gave up 4 bases, with 9 bases separating them. The CDR3 consists of 14 residues. The germline CDR1 and CDR2 sequences are SGHTA and FQGNSA. DNA for the CDR3: TGTGCCAGCAGCTTACGTCAGGGTTACAATGAGCAGTTCTTC. Translated, it gives CASSLRQGYNEQFF.

The genes are TRBV12-2 and TRBJ2-7; TRBD2 is taken as the D call from the table, unchecked against the DNA. TRBV12-2 is annotated as a pseudogene. The CDR3 sequence is 18 residues long. The CDR3 region has the DNA TGTGCAAGTCGCTTAGGGACTTCCCTTGGTAGCGGGATTCAAGAGCAGTACTTC. It translates to CASRLGTSLGSGIQEQYF.

On this clone: Other DNA sequences in the sample encode the same CDR3. V and J are TRBV7-8 and TRBJ2-1; D is undetermined. Trimming took off 3 bases at V and 9 bases at J, with 9 bases between the two ends. The CDR3 length is 12 residues. Germline lookup yields CDR1 SGHVS and CDR2 FQNEAQ. CDR3 region: CASSFSLSEQFF. The CDR3 DNA reads TGTGCCAGCAGCTTTTCTTTGAGTGAGCAGTTCTTC. The whole variable domain, filled in from reference TRBV7-8 and TRBJ2-1, reads GAGVSQSPRYKVAKRGQDVALRCDPISGHVSLFWYQQALGQGPEFLTYFQNEAQLDKSGLPSDRFFAERPEGSVSTLKIQRTQQEDSAVYLCASSFSLSEQFFGPGTRLTVL.

The rearrangement uses TRBV29-1 and TRBJ1-2, with 7 bases lining up with TRBD1. CDR1 and CDR2 from the germline V gene are SQVTM and ANQGSEA. Trimming took 5 bases from V and 3 from J; bases not matched to a gene: 6. This CDR3 is built from 13 residues. The CDR3 loop reads CSVKRGGDYGYTF. The CDR3 nucleotides read TGCAGCGTTAAAAGAGGGGGCGACTATGGCTACACCTTC.